The T cell receptor (beta chain) under discussion was sequenced for a study of Graves' ophthalmopathy and Graves' hyperthyroidism. Study information: Untreated patients at initial diagnosis provided peripheral blood.

The V gene end was trimmed by 1 base and the J gene end by 7 bases; junction bases not matched to a gene: 6. Germline CDR1 MDHEN, CDR2 SYDVKM. The CDR3 runs to 15 residues. RNA transcripts were the template, and TCR beta CDR3 regions were amplified from them. The library came from an HTBI-primed first-round RT-PCR and a second-round multiplex PCR. TCRdb redid the calling of the multiplex PCR reads with MiXCR, one entry per CDR3 protein. This sample has about 220,000 distinct CDR3 sequences, with 20% to 25% found just once. There are many counts of this clonotype. The starting material, over 8.5 ml of fresh peripheral blood, provided the PBMCs.

This clonotype was sampled from a woman aged 45-65 years with Graves' ophthalmopathy. The chain carries TRBV28 and TRBJ2-2; TRBD1 matches at 7 bases. Material: peripheral blood. Here the CDR3 reads CASSLFDRAGGELFF. The CDR3 nucleotides are TGTGCCAGCAGTTTATTCGACAGGGCAGGCGGGGAGCTGTTTTTT.